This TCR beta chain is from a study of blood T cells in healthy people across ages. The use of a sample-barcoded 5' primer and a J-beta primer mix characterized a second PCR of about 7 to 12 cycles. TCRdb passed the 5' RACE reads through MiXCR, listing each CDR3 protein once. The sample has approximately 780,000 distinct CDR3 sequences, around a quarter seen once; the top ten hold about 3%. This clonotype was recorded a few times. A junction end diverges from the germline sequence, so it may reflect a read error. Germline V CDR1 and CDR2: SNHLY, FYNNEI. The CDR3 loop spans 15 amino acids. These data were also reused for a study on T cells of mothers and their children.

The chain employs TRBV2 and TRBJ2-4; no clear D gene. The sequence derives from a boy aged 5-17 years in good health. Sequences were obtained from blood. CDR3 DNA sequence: TGTGCCTGCAGTGAGTCAGTACTAGCCAAAAACATTCAGTACTTC. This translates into CACSESVLAKNIQYF.